This T cell receptor beta chain comes out of a study of response to subunit inactivated influenza vaccine. In its sample, this clonotype was seen many times. Its antigen is not identified. MiXCR was run by TCRdb on the RT-PCR reads, yielding one entry per CDR3 protein. The sample contains 150,000 to 200,000 distinct CDR3 sequences, about 10% of which appear only once. The CDR3 has 15 amino acids. Per the germline V gene, CDR1 is SGHKS and CDR2 is YYEKEE (reference sequence). V was cut by 4 bases and J by 2 bases, with 16 bases left in between. General study points: Only a handful of new T cells, the authors suggested, are recruited with each seasonal influenza vaccination.

The clonotype was recovered from a man between 45 and 60 years old who received an inactivated influenza vaccine. This specimen was non-naive T cells sorted from PBMCs, taken on the day of vaccination. The chain combines TRBV5-5 with TRBJ2-7; perhaps TRBD1 as D (5 bases). The DNA for the CDR3 is TGTGCCAGCAGCCCTAGGGCAGGGCGCCCCTACGAGCAGTACTTC. This sequence encodes CASSPRAGRPYEQYF.